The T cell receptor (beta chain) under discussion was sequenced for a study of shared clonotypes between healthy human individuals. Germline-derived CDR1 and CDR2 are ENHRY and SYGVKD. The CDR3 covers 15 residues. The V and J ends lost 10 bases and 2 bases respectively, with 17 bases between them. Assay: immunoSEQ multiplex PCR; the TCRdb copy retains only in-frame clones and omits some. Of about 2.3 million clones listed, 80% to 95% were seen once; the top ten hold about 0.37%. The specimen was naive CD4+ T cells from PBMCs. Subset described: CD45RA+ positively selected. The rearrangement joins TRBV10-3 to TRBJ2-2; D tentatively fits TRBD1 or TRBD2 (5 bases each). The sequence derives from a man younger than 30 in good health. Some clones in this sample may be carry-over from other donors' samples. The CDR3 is CATYTHRDNTGELFF. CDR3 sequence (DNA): TGTGCCACATACACTCACCGGGACAACACCGGGGAGCTGTTTTTT.